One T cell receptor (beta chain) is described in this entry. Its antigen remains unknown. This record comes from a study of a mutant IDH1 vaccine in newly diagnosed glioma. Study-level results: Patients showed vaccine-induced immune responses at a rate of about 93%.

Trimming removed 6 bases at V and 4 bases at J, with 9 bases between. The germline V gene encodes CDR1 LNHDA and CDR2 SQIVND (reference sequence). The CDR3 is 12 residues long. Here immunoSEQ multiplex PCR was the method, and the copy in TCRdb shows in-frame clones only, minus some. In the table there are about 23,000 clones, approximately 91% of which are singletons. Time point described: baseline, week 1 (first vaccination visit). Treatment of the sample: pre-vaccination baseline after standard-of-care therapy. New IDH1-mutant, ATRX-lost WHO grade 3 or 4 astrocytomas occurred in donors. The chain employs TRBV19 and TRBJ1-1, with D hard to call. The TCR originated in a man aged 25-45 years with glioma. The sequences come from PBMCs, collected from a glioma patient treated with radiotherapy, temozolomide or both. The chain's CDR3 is CASSVSSTEAFF. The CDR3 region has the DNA TGTGCCAGTAGCGTAAGTTCCACTGAAGCTTTCTTT.